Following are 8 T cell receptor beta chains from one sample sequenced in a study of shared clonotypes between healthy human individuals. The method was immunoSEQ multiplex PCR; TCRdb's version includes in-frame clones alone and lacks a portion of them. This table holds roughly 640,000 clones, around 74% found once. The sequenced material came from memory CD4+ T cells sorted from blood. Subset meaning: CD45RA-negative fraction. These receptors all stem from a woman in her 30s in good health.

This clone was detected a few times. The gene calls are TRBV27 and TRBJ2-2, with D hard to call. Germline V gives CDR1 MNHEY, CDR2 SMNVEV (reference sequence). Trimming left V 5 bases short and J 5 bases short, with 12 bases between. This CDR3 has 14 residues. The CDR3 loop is CASSLAQATGELFF. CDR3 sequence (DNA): TGTGCCAGCAGTCTCGCGCAGGCGACCGGGGAGCTGTTTTTT.

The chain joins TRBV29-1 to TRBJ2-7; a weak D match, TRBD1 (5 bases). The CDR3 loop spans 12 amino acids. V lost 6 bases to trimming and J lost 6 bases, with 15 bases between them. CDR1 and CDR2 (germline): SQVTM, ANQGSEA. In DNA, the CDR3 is TGCAGCGTAAATCAGGGTAGAGCCGAGCAGTACTTC. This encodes CSVNQGRAEQYF.

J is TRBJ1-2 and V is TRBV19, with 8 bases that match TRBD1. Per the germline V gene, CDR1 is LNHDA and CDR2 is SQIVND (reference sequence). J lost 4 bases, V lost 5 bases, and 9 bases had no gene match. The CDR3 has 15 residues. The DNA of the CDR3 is TGTGCCAGTAGTCTGCGGACAGGGCAGGGCTATGGCTACACCTTC. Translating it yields CASSLRTGQGYGYTF.

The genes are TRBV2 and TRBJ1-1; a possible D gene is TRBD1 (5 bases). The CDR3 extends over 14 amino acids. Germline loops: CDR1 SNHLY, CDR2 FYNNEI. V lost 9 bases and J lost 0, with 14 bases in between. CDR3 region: CASVQGGLNTEAFF. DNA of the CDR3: TGTGCCAGTGTCCAGGGTGGATTGAACACTGAAGCTTTCTTT. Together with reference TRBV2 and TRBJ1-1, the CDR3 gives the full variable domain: EPEVTQTPSHQVTQMGQEVILRCVPISNHLYFYWYRQILGQKVEFLVSFYNNEISEKSEIFDDQFSVERPDGSNFTLKIRSTKLEDSAMYFCASVQGGLNTEAFFGQGTRLTVV.

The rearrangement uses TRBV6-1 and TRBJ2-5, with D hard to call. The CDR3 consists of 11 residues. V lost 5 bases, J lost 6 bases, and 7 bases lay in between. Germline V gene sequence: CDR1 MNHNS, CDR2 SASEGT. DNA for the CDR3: TGTGCCAGCAGTTTCATCCAGACCCAGTACTTC. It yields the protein CASSFIQTQYF.

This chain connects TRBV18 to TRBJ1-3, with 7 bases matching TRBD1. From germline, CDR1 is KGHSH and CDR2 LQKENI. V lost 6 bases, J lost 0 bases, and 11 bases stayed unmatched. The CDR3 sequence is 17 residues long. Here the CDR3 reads CASSRQRGQNSGNTIYF. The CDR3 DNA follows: TGTGCCAGCTCGAGACAGCGGGGACAGAACTCTGGAAACACCATATATTTT.

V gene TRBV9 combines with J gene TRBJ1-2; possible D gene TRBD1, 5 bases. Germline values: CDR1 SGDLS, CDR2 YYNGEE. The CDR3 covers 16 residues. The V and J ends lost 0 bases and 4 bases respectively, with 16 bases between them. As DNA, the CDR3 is TGTGCCAGCAGCGTAGGCAGGGTAAAACCTACCTATGGCTACACCTTC. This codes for CASSVGRVKPTYGYTF.

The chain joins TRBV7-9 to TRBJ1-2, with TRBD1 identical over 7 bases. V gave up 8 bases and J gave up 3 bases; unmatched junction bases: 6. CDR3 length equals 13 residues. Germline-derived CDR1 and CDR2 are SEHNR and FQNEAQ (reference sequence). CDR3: CASGRTGDYGYTF. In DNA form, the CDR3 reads TGTGCCAGCGGTCGAACAGGGGACTATGGCTACACCTTC.